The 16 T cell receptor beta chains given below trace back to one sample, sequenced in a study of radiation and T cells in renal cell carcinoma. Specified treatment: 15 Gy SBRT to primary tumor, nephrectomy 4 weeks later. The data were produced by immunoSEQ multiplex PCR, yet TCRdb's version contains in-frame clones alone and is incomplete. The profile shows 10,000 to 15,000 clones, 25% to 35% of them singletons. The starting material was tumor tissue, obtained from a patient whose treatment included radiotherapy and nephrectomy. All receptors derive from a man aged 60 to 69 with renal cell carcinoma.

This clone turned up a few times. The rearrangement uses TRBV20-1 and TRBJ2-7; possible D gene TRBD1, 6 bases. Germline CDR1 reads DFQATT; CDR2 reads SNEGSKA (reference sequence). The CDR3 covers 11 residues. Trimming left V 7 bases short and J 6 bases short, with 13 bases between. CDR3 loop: CSGHTGFEQYF. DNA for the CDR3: TGCAGTGGACACACAGGGTTCGAGCAGTACTTC.

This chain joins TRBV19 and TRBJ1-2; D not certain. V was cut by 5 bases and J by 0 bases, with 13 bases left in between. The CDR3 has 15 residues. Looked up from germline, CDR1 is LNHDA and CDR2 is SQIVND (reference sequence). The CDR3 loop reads CASSALRSSNYGYTF. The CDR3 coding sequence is TGTGCCAGTAGTGCGCTACGCAGCTCTAACTATGGCTACACCTTC. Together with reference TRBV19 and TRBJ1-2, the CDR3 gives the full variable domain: DGGITQSPKYLFRKEGQNVTLSCEQNLNHDAMYWYRQDPGQGLRLIYYSQIVNDFQKGDIAEGYSVSREKKESFPLTVTSAQKNPTAFYLCASSALRSSNYGYTFGSGTRLTVV.

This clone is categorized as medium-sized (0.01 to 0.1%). The CDR3 DNA is TGTGCCAGCAGCTTAACTCCCTACGAGCAGTACTTC. Its protein is CASSLTPYEQYF. The gene calls are TRBV7-2 and TRBJ2-7; D gene unclear. CDR1 is SGHTA, CDR2 FQGNSA, per germline. V lost 2 bases, J lost 2 bases, and 4 bases lay in between. There are 12 residues in the CDR3.

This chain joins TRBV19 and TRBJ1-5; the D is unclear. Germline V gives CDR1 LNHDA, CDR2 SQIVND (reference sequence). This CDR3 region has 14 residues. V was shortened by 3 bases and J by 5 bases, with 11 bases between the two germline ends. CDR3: CASSIWVGDQPQHF. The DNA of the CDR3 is TGTGCCAGTAGTATTTGGGTTGGGGATCAGCCCCAGCATTTT.

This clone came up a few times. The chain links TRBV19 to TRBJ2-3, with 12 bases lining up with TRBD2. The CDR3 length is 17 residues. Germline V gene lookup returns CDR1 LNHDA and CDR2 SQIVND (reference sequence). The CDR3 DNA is TGTGCTGTAATGGGAAGGGGGCTAGCGGGAGGGCCAGATACGCAGTATTTT. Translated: CAVMGRGLAGGPDTQYF.

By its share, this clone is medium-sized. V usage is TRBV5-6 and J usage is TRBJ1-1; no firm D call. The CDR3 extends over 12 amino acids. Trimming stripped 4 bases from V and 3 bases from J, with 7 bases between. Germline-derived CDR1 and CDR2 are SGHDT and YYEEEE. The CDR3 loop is CASSRLDTEAFF. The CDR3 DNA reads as TGTGCCAGCAGCAGGCTCGACACTGAAGCTTTCTTT.

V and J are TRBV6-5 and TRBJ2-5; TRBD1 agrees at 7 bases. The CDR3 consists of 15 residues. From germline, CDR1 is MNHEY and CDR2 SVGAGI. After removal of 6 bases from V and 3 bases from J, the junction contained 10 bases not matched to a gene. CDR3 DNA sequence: TGTGCCAGCAGGCGGACAACAGGGGTCGAAGAGACCCAGTACTTC. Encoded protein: CASRRTTGVEETQYF.

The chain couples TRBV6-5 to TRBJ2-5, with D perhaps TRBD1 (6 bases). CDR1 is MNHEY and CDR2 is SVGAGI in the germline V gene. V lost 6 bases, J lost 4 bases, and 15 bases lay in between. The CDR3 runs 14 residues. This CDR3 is CASRTGLAPETQYF. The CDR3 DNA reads TGTGCCAGCAGAACAGGGCTCGCCCCAGAGACCCAGTACTTC.

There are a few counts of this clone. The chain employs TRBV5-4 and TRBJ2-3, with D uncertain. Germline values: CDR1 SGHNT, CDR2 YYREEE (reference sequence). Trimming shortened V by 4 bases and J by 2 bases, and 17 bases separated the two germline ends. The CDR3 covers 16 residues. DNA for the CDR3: TGTGCCAGCAGCGCTCCCTTCCACACGTACACAGATACGCAGTATTTT. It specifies CASSAPFHTYTDTQYF.

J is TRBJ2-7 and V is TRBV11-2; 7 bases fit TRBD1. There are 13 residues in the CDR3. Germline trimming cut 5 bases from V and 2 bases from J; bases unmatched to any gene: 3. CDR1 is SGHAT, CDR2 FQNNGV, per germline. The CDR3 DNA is TGTGCCAGCAGCCTGACAGGGACCTACGAGCAGTACGTC. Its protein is CASSLTGTYEQYV.

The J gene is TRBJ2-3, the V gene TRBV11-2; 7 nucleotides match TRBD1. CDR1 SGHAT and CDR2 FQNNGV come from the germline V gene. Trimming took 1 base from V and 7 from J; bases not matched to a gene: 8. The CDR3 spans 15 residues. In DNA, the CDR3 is TGTGCCAGCAGCTTAGTGGGGGACAGAGGTTATACGCAGTATTTT. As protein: CASSLVGDRGYTQYF.

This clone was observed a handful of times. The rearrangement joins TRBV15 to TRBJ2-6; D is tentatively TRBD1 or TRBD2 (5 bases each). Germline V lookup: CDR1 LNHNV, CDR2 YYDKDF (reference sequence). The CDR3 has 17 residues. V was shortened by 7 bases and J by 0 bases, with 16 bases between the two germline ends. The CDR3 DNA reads TGTGCCACCATGACCACCTTGGGGGTCTCTGGGGCCAACGTCCTGACTTTC. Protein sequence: CATMTTLGVSGANVLTF.

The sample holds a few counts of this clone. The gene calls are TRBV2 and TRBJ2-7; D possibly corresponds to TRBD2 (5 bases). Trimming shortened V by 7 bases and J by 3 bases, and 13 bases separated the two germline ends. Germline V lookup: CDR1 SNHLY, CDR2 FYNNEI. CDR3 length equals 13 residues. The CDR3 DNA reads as TGTGCCAGCAATGTGGTGGACTTCTACGAGCAGTACTTC. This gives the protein CASNVVDFYEQYF.

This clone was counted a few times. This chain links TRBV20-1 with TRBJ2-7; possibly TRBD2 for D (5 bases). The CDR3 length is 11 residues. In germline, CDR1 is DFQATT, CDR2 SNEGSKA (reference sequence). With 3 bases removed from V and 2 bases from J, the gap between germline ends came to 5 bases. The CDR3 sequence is CSARTTYEQYF. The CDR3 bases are TGCAGTGCTAGGACTACCTACGAGCAGTACTTC.

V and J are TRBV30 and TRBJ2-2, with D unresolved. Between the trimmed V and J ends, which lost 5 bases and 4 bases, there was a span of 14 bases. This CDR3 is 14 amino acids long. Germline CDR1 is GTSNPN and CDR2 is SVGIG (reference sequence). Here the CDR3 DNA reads TGTGCCTGGGGGATTGTAGGCTCCACCGGGGAGCTGTTTTTT. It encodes CAWGIVGSTGELFF.

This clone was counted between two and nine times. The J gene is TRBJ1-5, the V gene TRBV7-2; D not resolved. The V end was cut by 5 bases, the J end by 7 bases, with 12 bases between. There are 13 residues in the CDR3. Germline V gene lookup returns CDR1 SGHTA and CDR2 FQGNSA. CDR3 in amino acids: CASSLNPRQPQHF. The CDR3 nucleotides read TGTGCCAGCAGCCTCAACCCCCGCCAGCCCCAGCATTTT.